This entry lists 32 T cell receptor beta chains sequenced from one sample in a study of shared clonotypes between healthy human individuals. The assay was immunoSEQ multiplex PCR, and TCRdb's table has in-frame clones only and misses some. Here the sample spans 600,000 to 750,000 clones, around 72% being singletons. Sequencing was carried out using memory CD4+ T cells sorted from blood. As for subset: CD45RA-negative fraction. The receptors come from a woman younger than 45 in good health.

This clone has only a few counts. The V gene is TRBV5-1, the J gene TRBJ2-1, with TRBD2 matching 8 bases. The germline gives CDR1 SGHRS, CDR2 YFSETQ. This CDR3 is built from 19 residues. V lost 0 bases, J lost 3 bases, and 14 bases stayed unmatched. DNA of the CDR3: TGCGCCAGCAGCTTGGGGAGGAGTAGCGGGAAAGGCGGCTACAATGAGCAGTTCTTC. Encoded protein: CASSLGRSSGKGGYNEQFF. The variable domain in full, completed from reference TRBV5-1 and TRBJ2-1, reads KAGVTQTPRYLIKTRGQQVTLSCSPISGHRSVSWYQQTPGQGLQFLFEYFSETQRNKGNFPGRFSGRQFSNSRSEMNVSTLELGDSALYLCASSLGRSSGKGGYNEQFFGPGTRLTVL.

This chain joins TRBV2 and TRBJ1-5, with a weak D call TRBD1 (6 bases). CDR3 length: 15 amino acids. Germline-derived CDR1 and CDR2 are SNHLY and FYNNEI. Trimming took off 9 bases at V and 5 bases at J, with 20 bases between the two ends. The CDR3 nucleotides read TGTGCCAGTGGTCGGGTGGGGGGCGCGGATCAGCCCCAGCATTTT. It encodes CASGRVGGADQPQHF.

The gene calls are TRBV9 and TRBJ2-4; no firm D call. CDR3 length: 18 amino acids. V gave up 4 bases and J gave up 0 bases, with 20 bases separating them. Germline assignment: CDR1 SGDLS and CDR2 YYNGEE. CDR3 bases: TGTGCCAGCAGCAACCAAGGTGGGCAGTTAGGAGCCAAAAACATTCAGTACTTC. Amino acids: CASSNQGGQLGAKNIQYF.

The rearrangement links TRBV28 to TRBJ1-1; D might be TRBD1 (5 bases). Trimming took 5 bases from V and 5 from J, leaving 12 bases between them. Germline-derived CDR1 and CDR2 are MDHEN and SYDVKM. This CDR3 comprises 13 residues. CDR3 nucleotides: TGTGCCAGCAGTGGCGAGGGGAGGACTGAAGCTTTCTTT. Translated: CASSGEGRTEAFF.

The rearrangement uses TRBV27 and TRBJ1-1; D is unresolved. Deletions cut 5 bases from V and 3 bases from J, with 10 bases between. Germline V gives CDR1 MNHEY, CDR2 SMNVEV (reference sequence). This CDR3 has 13 amino acids. CDR3 sequence: CASSRSDHTEAFF. The DNA of the CDR3 is TGTGCCAGCAGTCGAAGCGATCACACTGAAGCTTTCTTT.

This clone was observed a handful of times. The chain joins TRBV6-1 to TRBJ1-5; maybe TRBD1 (5 bases). This CDR3 spans 14 amino acids. The germline V gene has CDR1 MNHNS and CDR2 SASEGT. Trimming shortened V by 7 bases and J by 0 bases, and 10 bases separated the two germline ends. In DNA form, the CDR3 reads TGTGCCAGCAAGTCGGGGCATAGCAATCAGCCCCAGCATTTT. Its protein product is CASKSGHSNQPQHF.

The V call is TRBV6-6, the J call TRBJ2-1; 9 bases are a match to TRBD1. The CDR3 is 14 amino acids. The germline V gene encodes CDR1 MNHNY and CDR2 SVGAGI (reference sequence). J gave up 7 bases and V 6 bases, and 7 bases lay outside the gene matches. DNA for the CDR3: TGTGCCAGCAGCTCCGGGACAGGGATAAATGAGCAGTTCTTC. This codes for CASSSGTGINEQFF.

The chain uses TRBV23-1 and TRBJ2-7; D is undetermined. TRBV23-1 belongs to the ORF category, with a function that is uncertain. This CDR3 region has 11 residues. Trimming cost V 7 bases and J 3 bases, with 7 bases left between them. The chain's CDR3 is CASTTFYEQYF. The CDR3, as DNA: TGCGCCAGCACCACTTTCTACGAGCAGTACTTC.

The chain employs TRBV28 and TRBJ1-6; D ambiguous. CDR1 and CDR2 (germline): MDHEN, SYDVKM. Trimming removed 5 bases from V and 4 bases from J, with 6 bases in between. The CDR3 spans 13 residues. This CDR3 is CASSPVYNSPLHF. The CDR3 DNA reads TGTGCCAGCAGTCCGGTATATAATTCACCCCTCCACTTT.

This clone was seen once. This chain links TRBV10-3 with TRBJ2-5; the match to TRBD2 covers 7 bases. J was trimmed by 4 bases and V by 5 bases; bases with no gene match: 10. This CDR3 spans 15 amino acids. The germline gives CDR1 ENHRY, CDR2 SYGVKD. CDR3 amino acids: CAISYAAGGGETQYF. The CDR3 nucleotides read TGTGCCATCAGTTATGCCGCTGGGGGGGGAGAGACCCAGTACTTC.

This clone was seen ten or more times. The V call is TRBV27, the J call TRBJ2-3, with 9 bases lining up with TRBD2. The CDR3 spans 13 residues. The junction had 4 bases not matched to a gene; V was cut back by 5 bases and J by 7 bases. CDR1 is MNHEY, CDR2 SMNVEV, per germline (reference sequence). CDR3 sequence reads: CASSLAGTNTQYF. The CDR3 DNA sequence: TGTGCCAGCAGTCTAGCGGGAACTAATACGCAGTATTTT.

This sequence joins TRBV29-1 and TRBJ1-2; no firm D call. The CDR3 runs 14 residues. Germline V lookup: CDR1 SQVTM, CDR2 ANQGSEA. Trimming removed 3 bases from V and 2 bases from J, with 13 bases in between. Here the CDR3 reads CSVDFVGQNYGYTF. CDR3 bases: TGCAGCGTTGATTTTGTCGGGCAGAACTATGGCTACACCTTC.

The chain joins TRBV7-8 to TRBJ2-2; D might be TRBD2 (5 bases). The CDR3 loop spans 16 amino acids. Germline V CDR1 and CDR2: SGHVS, FQNEAQ. V was cut by 7 bases and J by 4 bases, with 19 bases left in between. As DNA, the CDR3 is TGTGCCAGCAACTTCAACCGGACTTACTTCACCGGGGAGCTGTTTTTT. This encodes CASNFNRTYFTGELFF.

The chain joins TRBV10-1 to TRBJ2-1, with TRBD2 identical over 13 bases. The V gene end was trimmed by 6 bases and the J gene end by 2 bases; junction bases not matched to a gene: 7. This CDR3 has 17 amino acids. Germline V gene sequence: CDR1 WNHNN, CDR2 SYGVQD (reference sequence). CDR3 residues: CASSRTSGSFPYNEQFF. Written as DNA, the CDR3 is TGCGCCAGCAGCAGGACTAGCGGGAGTTTTCCCTACAATGAGCAGTTCTTC.

This clone has just a few counts. V and J are TRBV2 and TRBJ2-7; TRBD2 matches at 7 bases. V shed 4 bases, J shed 4 bases, and the junction held 4 bases outside the gene matches. Germline V gives CDR1 SNHLY, CDR2 FYNNEI. The CDR3 consists of 13 residues. For the CDR3, the DNA is TGTGCCAGCAGTGGGGGGGGAATTTACGAGCAGTACTTC. As protein: CASSGGGIYEQYF.

The rearrangement joins TRBV6-5 to TRBJ2-2, with D possibly being TRBD2 (5 bases). The CDR3 is made up of 16 amino acids. V was cut by 0 bases and J by 7 bases, with 15 bases left in between. The V gene's germline CDR1 is MNHEY and CDR2 SVGAGI. This CDR3 is CASSYSTDSRGGELFF. CDR3 bases: TGTGCCAGCAGTTACTCGACGGACTCACGGGGCGGGGAGCTGTTTTTT.

This clone was observed a single time. V and J are TRBV18 and TRBJ2-5; 10 nucleotides match TRBD1. CDR3 length: 18 amino acids. CDR1 is KGHSH, CDR2 LQKENI, per germline. Germline trimming cut 5 bases from V and 2 bases from J; bases unmatched to any gene: 14. CDR3 DNA sequence: TGTGCCAGCTCAAACGGCCCCGTCGGACAGGGGGTACAAGAGACCCAGTACTTC. It is translated as CASSNGPVGQGVQETQYF.

To note about this clone: At the DNA level, this CDR3 is encoded by other sequences in the same sample as well. The rearrangement links TRBV5-1 to TRBJ2-1; D unclear. The CDR3 totals 15 residues. Germline-derived CDR1 and CDR2 are SGHRS and YFSETQ. Trimming removed 2 bases from V and 0 bases from J, with 9 bases in between. Here the CDR3 reads CASSLSSSSYNEQFF. The CDR3 DNA follows: TGCGCCAGCAGCTTAAGTTCTAGCTCCTACAATGAGCAGTTCTTC.

The rearrangement joins TRBV5-5 to TRBJ1-2; 9 nucleotides match TRBD1. CDR1 SGHKS and CDR2 YYEKEE come from the germline V gene (reference sequence). V was pared by 2 bases and J by 7 bases, with 6 bases of the junction left unmatched. This CDR3 is built from 14 residues. The CDR3 loop reads CASSFAGTGPGYTF. The CDR3 nucleotides read TGTGCCAGCAGCTTTGCCGGGACAGGGCCTGGCTACACCTTC.

The chain combines TRBV28 with TRBJ1-2; D is unresolved. V lost 8 bases and J lost 4, with 20 bases in between. Germline CDR1 reads MDHEN; CDR2 reads SYDVKM. CDR3 length: 15 residues. CDR3 nucleotide sequence: TGTGCCAGCTATCCGGGTGGGGTCTCGATCTATGGCTACACCTTC. Its translation is CASYPGGVSIYGYTF.

V usage is TRBV7-9 and J usage is TRBJ2-6; D unresolved. Germline CDR1 and CDR2: SEHNR and FQNEAQ (reference sequence). The CDR3 totals 18 residues. Trimming took off 10 bases at V and 0 bases at J, with 22 bases between the two ends. The CDR3 loop is CAIPNPHSRSSGANVLTF. In nucleotides, the CDR3 is TGTGCCATCCCGAACCCGCACAGCCGATCCTCTGGGGCCAACGTCCTGACTTTC.

The V gene is TRBV28, the J gene TRBJ2-7; TRBD2 matches at 7 bases. CDR3 length equals 17 residues. V shed 7 bases, J shed 5 bases, and the junction held 20 bases outside the gene matches. The V gene's germline CDR1 is MDHEN and CDR2 SYDVKM. The chain's CDR3 is CASTQSGVGGMAHEQYF. In DNA, the CDR3 is TGTGCCAGCACCCAAAGCGGGGTGGGGGGAATGGCGCACGAGCAGTACTTC.

This clone was picked up one time. The chain combines TRBV19 with TRBJ2-7, with TRBD1 as a possible D gene (6 bases). Germline V gene lookup returns CDR1 LNHDA and CDR2 SQIVND (reference sequence). This CDR3 region has 15 residues. Between the trimmed V and J ends, which lost 5 bases and 6 bases, there was a span of 20 bases. In nucleotides, the CDR3 is TGTGCCAGTAGTTTATCACAGGGATCGTTCGGCGAGCAGTACTTC. This codes for CASSLSQGSFGEQYF.

This clone was seen once. The chain recombines TRBV6-5 with TRBJ1-1; D is perhaps TRBD1 (6 bases). The germline V gene has CDR1 MNHEY and CDR2 SVGAGI. The CDR3 length is 16 residues. The ends were cut back, 4 bases at V and 4 bases at J, with 19 bases in the middle. The DNA for the CDR3 is TGTGCCAGCAGTTCCGGAAGGGGGAGTTTGGGCACTGAAGCTTTCTTT. It is translated as CASSSGRGSLGTEAFF.

This clone was recorded a few times. The J gene is TRBJ2-6, the V gene TRBV19; D is ambiguous. The V end lost 3 bases, the J end lost 2 bases, and 5 bases lay between the germline ends. The germline V gene has CDR1 LNHDA and CDR2 SQIVND (reference sequence). The CDR3 extends over 14 amino acids. The CDR3 spells CASSMGAGANVLTF. As DNA, the CDR3 is TGTGCCAGTAGTATGGGTGCTGGGGCCAACGTCCTGACTTTC.

V is TRBV6-5 and J is TRBJ1-2; 7 nucleotides align to TRBD1. The CDR3 has 15 amino acids. CDR1 MNHEY and CDR2 SVGAGI come from the germline V gene. With V trimmed by 6 bases and J by 0 bases, 7 bases remained unmatched. For the CDR3, the DNA is TGTGCCAGCAGCAAGGGACAGACACCTAACTATGGCTACACCTTC. It specifies CASSKGQTPNYGYTF.

The J gene is TRBJ1-2, the V gene TRBV6-6; no firm D call. The CDR3 covers 14 residues. Germline V lookup: CDR1 MNHNY, CDR2 SVGAGI (reference sequence). The germline V and J ends were trimmed by 7 bases and 2 bases, with 14 bases remaining between them. The CDR3 region has the DNA TGTGCCAGCACCTTCCGACACCTCAACTATGGCTACACCTTC. Residues: CASTFRHLNYGYTF.

In this sample, this clone turned up a few times. The rearrangement uses TRBV4-1 and TRBJ2-2; D tentatively fits TRBD1 or TRBD2 (5 bases each). Germline values: CDR1 MGHRA, CDR2 YSYEKL. The CDR3 has 18 residues. V was shortened by 2 bases and J by 2 bases, with 18 bases between the two germline ends. The DNA of the CDR3 is TGCGCCAGCAGCCAATGGTATCCGGGACGGGATAACACCGGGGAGCTGTTTTTT. The encoded protein is CASSQWYPGRDNTGELFF.

The chain couples TRBV27 to TRBJ1-5; weak D call: TRBD1 (5 bases). This CDR3 contains 14 residues. The V and J ends lost 5 bases and 1 base respectively, with 9 bases between them. The V gene's germline CDR1 is MNHEY and CDR2 SMNVEV (reference sequence). The CDR3 DNA reads as TGTGCCAGCAGTCCCCAGGGAAGCAATCAGCCCCAGCATTTT. Translation gives CASSPQGSNQPQHF.

This sequence joins TRBV7-9 and TRBJ2-3; the match to TRBD2 covers 10 bases. The CDR3 contains 14 residues. Germline values: CDR1 SEHNR, CDR2 FQNEAQ (reference sequence). J was trimmed by 3 bases and V by 5 bases; bases with no gene match: 2. The CDR3 DNA sequence: TGTGCCAGCAGCGAGACTAGCGGGACAGATACGCAGTATTTT. Protein product: CASSETSGTDTQYF.

This clone was detected only a few times. This chain joins TRBV28 and TRBJ1-5; TRBD1 matches at 7 bases. Germline V gene data show CDR1 as MDHEN and CDR2 as SYDVKM. V dropped 6 bases and J dropped 6; count of bases not matched to a gene: 11. The CDR3 is 15 amino acids. The CDR3 loop reads CASSEYRGISQPQHF. For the CDR3, the DNA is TGTGCCAGCAGCGAGTACAGGGGTATCAGTCAGCCCCAGCATTTT.

The chain recombines TRBV5-4 with TRBJ1-2; D gene unclear. Germline loops: CDR1 SGHNT, CDR2 YYREEE (reference sequence). CDR3 length: 13 amino acids. Trimming took off 2 bases at V and 2 bases at J, with 7 bases between the two ends. CDR3 in amino acids: CASSFSGNYGYTF. CDR3 sequence (DNA): TGTGCCAGCAGCTTTAGTGGGAACTATGGCTACACCTTC.